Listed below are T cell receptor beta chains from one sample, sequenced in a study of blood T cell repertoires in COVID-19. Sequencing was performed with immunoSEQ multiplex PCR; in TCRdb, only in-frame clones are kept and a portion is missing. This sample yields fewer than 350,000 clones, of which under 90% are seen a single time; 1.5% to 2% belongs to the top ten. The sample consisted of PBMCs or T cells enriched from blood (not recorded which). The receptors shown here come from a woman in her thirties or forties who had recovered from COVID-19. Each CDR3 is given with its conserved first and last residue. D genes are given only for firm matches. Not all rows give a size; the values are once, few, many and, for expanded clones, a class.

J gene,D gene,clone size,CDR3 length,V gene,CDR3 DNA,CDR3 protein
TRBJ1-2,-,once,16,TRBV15,TGTGCCACCAGCAGAGACGAGGCTGAGGCAGCAGATGGCTACACCTTC,CATSRDEAEAADGYTF
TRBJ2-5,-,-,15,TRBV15,TGTGCCACCAGCAGAGTGGGAACCGGGGGAGAGACCCAGTACTTC,CATSRVGTGGETQYF
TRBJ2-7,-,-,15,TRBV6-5,TGTGCCAGCAGAGCCTTACAACACAGGGGAGGCGAGCAGTACTTC,CASRALQHRGGEQYF
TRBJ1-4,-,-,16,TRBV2,TGTGCCAGCAGTGAAGTGGGCTTTACAACTAATGAAAAACTGTTTTTT,CASSEVGFTTNEKLFF
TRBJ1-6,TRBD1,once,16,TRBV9,TGTGCCAGCAGCGAGGGGGCGGGTGGAGATAATTCACCCCTCCACTTT,CASSEGAGGDNSPLHF
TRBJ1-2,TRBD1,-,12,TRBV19,TGTGCCAGTAGTACGAGACAGGGACTCTACACCTTC,CASSTRQGLYTF
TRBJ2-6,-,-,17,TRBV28,TGTGCCAGCAGTCGACGCAATCTAGCATCTGGGGCCAACGTCCTGACTTTC,CASSRRNLASGANVLTF
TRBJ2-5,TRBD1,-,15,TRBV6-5,TGTGCCAGCAGTAAGACAGGGCTTCTAATAGAGACCCAGTACTTC,CASSKTGLLIETQYF
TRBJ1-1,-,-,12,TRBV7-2,TGTGCCAGCAGCCAACAGGGAACTGAAGCTTTCTTT,CASSQQGTEAFF
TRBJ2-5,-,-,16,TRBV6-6,TGTGCCAGCAGTCTTACCGGGCGGGGCCCAGGGGAGACCCAGTACTTC,CASSLTGRGPGETQYF
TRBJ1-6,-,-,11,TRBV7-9,TGTGCCAGCAGCTCCGGGTCGGCCCTCCACTTT,CASSSGSALHF
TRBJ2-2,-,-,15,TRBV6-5,TGTGCCAGCAGCATCGGACACTTGAACACCGGGGAGCTGTTTTTT,CASSIGHLNTGELFF
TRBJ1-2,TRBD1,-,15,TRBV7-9,TGTGCCAGCAGCCGGACTTTAAGGACAGGCTACGGCTACACCTTC,CASSRTLRTGYGYTF
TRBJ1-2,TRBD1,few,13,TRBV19,TGTGCCAGTACAACAGGGGGCAACTATGGCTACACCTTC,CASTTGGNYGYTF
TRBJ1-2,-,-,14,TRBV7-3,TGTGCCAGCAGCTTTAACAGGGAGGGCTATGGCTACACCTTC,CASSFNREGYGYTF
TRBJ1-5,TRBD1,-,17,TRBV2,TGTGCCAGCAGTGAGTTAACAGGGGGGTATAGCAATCAGCCCCAGCATTTT,CASSELTGGYSNQPQHF
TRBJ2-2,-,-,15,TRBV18,TGTGCCAGCTCACCACCGAACAGATTGGCCGGGGAGCTGTTTTTT,CASSPPNRLAGELFF
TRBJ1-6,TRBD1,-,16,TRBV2,TGTGCCAGCAGTGGGGCACAGGGGGTCTACAATTCACCCCTCCACTTT,CASSGAQGVYNSPLHF
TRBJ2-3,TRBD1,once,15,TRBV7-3,TGTGCCAGCAGCCCGCGACAGGGGGCAGCAGATACGCAGTATTTT,CASSPRQGAADTQYF
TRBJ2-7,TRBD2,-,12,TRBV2,TGTGCCAGGACTAGCGGGGGTGCTGAGCAGTACTTC,CARTSGGAEQYF
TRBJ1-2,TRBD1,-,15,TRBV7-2,TGTGCCAGCAGCTTAGAGGGGACAGTTAACTATGGCTACACCTTC,CASSLEGTVNYGYTF
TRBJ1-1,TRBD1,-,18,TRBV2,TGTGCCAGCAGCCGACAGGGGGGGACTGTCTCCGTGAACACTGAAGCTTTCTTT,CASSRQGGTVSVNTEAFF
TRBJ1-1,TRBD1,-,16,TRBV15,TGTGCCACCAGCAGAGCTCCGGCGGGACAGCGGACTGAAGCTTTCTTT,CATSRAPAGQRTEAFF
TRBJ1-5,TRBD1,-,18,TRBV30,TGTGCCTGGAGTGTACCCGGACAGGGGGCAGACTACAATCAGCCCCAGCATTTT,CAWSVPGQGADYNQPQHF
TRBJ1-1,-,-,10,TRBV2,TGTGCCAGCAGTGTCGCTGAAGCTTTCTTT,CASSVAEAFF
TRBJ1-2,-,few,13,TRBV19,TGTGCCAGTAGTCCGCGGGCCCTCTATGGCTACACCTTC,CASSPRALYGYTF